The 32 T cell receptor beta chains listed next were all sequenced from one sample in a study of human thymus T cells (TCRdb year 2020). The protocol used for the library was the immunoSEQ multiplex PCR assay. The table comes from immuneACCESS by way of TCRdb, which keeps in-frame sequences with V and J called. Part of the clones is missing from these tables; in studies checked, under half for an unresolved V gene and the rest for unknown reasons. For this sample there are tens of thousands of clones; about 95% appear just once. 0.03% to 0.035% of the sample is taken by the ten largest. The thymus tissue came from surgical resects taken out during corrective cardiac surgery. Specimen: thymus tissue. The receptors come from a girl under three years old with a congenital heart defect but otherwise immunologically healthy.

The rearrangement uses TRBV15 and TRBJ1-3; tentative D call: TRBD1 (5 bases). The germline V gene has CDR1 LNHNV and CDR2 YYDKDF (reference sequence). This CDR3 spans 20 amino acids. V was pared by 7 bases and J by 0 bases, with 28 bases between. The CDR3 bases are TGTGCCACCACCGGTCCTCGCACAAGGGACCCCTCTCCCTCTGGAAACACCATATATTTT. Translation: CATTGPRTRDPSPSGNTIYF.

The chain has TRBV6-7 and TRBJ2-7; 12 positions agree with TRBD1. TRBV6-7 is treated as an ORF (open reading frame) with a function not yet certain. V trimming: 11 bases; J trimming: 0 bases; junction bases outside the gene matches: 11. The CDR3 is made up of 16 amino acids. The CDR3 sequence: CAGDRGLAELSYEQYF. CDR3 DNA sequence: TGTGCCGGGGACAGGGGGCTGGCGGAGCTCTCCTACGAGCAGTACTTC.

This clone showed up just once. The V and J genes are TRBV7-6 and TRBJ1-2; TRBD1 aligns across 9 bases. V was clipped by 1 base and J by 6 bases; unmatched bases: 15. The CDR3 contains 18 residues. In germline, CDR1 is SGHVS, CDR2 FNYEAQ. CDR3 nucleotide sequence: TGTGCCAGCAGCTTAGTAGGGGACAGGGCAACACTAACTGATGGCTACACCTTC. It encodes CASSLVGDRATLTDGYTF.

The chain recombines TRBV4-2 with TRBJ2-7; possibly TRBD1 or TRBD2 for D (5 bases each). Germline V gene lookup returns CDR1 LGHNA and CDR2 YNFKEQ. The CDR3 sequence is 15 residues long. Trimming took off 4 bases at V and 3 bases at J, with 16 bases between the two ends. Here the CDR3 DNA reads TGTGCCAGCAGCCGAGAGACCGGGACGTGCTACGAGCAGTACTTC. It translates to CASSRETGTCYEQYF.

V and J are TRBV19 and TRBJ2-1; possible D gene TRBD2, 7 bases. Germline V gene data show CDR1 as LNHDA and CDR2 as SQIVND (reference sequence). Between the trimmed V and J ends, which lost 0 bases and 8 bases, there was a span of 20 bases. The length of the CDR3 is 17 residues. In DNA, the CDR3 is TGTGCCAGTAGTATAGATCGAGCGGGACGCAGGGGAGATGAGCAGTTCTTC. Translation: CASSIDRAGRRGDEQFF.

The rearrangement links TRBV5-4 to TRBJ2-5; TRBD2 matches at 9 bases. V lost 4 bases, J lost 5 bases, and 24 bases stayed unmatched. Germline CDR1 and CDR2: SGHNT and YYREEE (reference sequence). This CDR3 contains 20 residues. The CDR3 coding sequence is TGTGCCAGCAGCATTACAGGGTTCGATAGCGGGAGAGTGCTGACGGAGACCCAGTACTTC. Residues: CASSITGFDSGRVLTETQYF.

The genes are TRBV28 and TRBJ1-1, with no clear D. CDR1 is MDHEN and CDR2 is SYDVKM in the germline V gene. Trimming left V 6 bases short and J 0 bases short, with 20 bases between. The length of the CDR3 is 17 residues. The chain's CDR3 is CASSTEDMRFMNTEAFF. In DNA form, the CDR3 reads TGTGCCAGCAGCACGGAAGACATGAGATTCATGAACACTGAAGCTTTCTTT.

This chain joins TRBV30 and TRBJ2-1; TRBD2 is a possible D gene (5 bases). V dropped 2 bases and J dropped 1 base, with 15 bases sitting between them. The CDR3 has 16 amino acids. CDR1 is GTSNPN, CDR2 SVGIG, per germline (reference sequence). CDR3 in amino acids: CAWSYSLAMSYNEQFF. DNA for the CDR3: TGTGCCTGGAGTTACTCTCTAGCCATGTCCTACAATGAGCAGTTCTTC.

In this sample, this clone turned up a few times. The chain couples TRBV27 to TRBJ1-5; D is ambiguous. Germline CDR1 is MNHEY and CDR2 is SMNVEV (reference sequence). This CDR3 spans 12 amino acids. Deletions cut 11 bases from V and 15 bases from J, with 23 bases between. In nucleotides, the CDR3 is TGTGCCGCCGGTAGGCCTCGATCTTCGCTGCATTTT. This gives the protein CAAGRPRSSLHF.

V usage is TRBV9 and J usage is TRBJ1-4; 7 nucleotides agree with TRBD1. V shed 0 bases and J 2 bases; nucleotides not matched to a gene: 4. This CDR3 region has 16 residues. Germline CDR1 and CDR2: SGDLS and YYNGEE. The CDR3 bases are TGTGCCAGCAGCGTAGACAGGGGAATGACTAATGAAAAACTGTTTTTT. Its protein product is CASSVDRGMTNEKLFF.

The chain employs TRBV18 and TRBJ1-1; TRBD1 aligns across 9 bases. Germline V lookup: CDR1 KGHSH, CDR2 LQKENI. J was trimmed by 1 base and V by 4 bases; bases with no gene match: 7. This CDR3 comprises 16 residues. For the CDR3, the DNA is TGTGCCAGCTCACAAAACGACAGGGGGGAGAACACTGAAGCTTTCTTT. Its protein product is CASSQNDRGENTEAFF.

The gene calls are TRBV6-6 and TRBJ2-5, with D perhaps TRBD1 (6 bases). The germline V gene has CDR1 MNHNY and CDR2 SVGAGI (reference sequence). V lost 2 bases and J 9 bases, leaving 22 bases between the germline ends. CDR3 size: 16 residues. Here the CDR3 DNA reads TGTGCCAGCAGTTACCCTTCGACAGGACACTCATTGGCCCAGTACTTC. This sequence encodes CASSYPSTGHSLAQYF.

The V and J genes are TRBV2 and TRBJ1-5; D call uncertain. V was pared by 4 bases and J by 5 bases, with 18 bases between. The length of the CDR3 is 16 residues. Germline V gives CDR1 SNHLY, CDR2 FYNNEI. The CDR3 spells CASSADLTGRYQPQHF. DNA for the CDR3: TGTGCCAGCAGTGCTGACCTTACCGGCAGATATCAGCCCCAGCATTTT.

The CDR3 protein is CASSPSPGTSASSYNEQFF. DNA for the CDR3: TGTGCCAGCAGTCCCTCCCCCGGGACTAGCGCCTCGTCCTACAATGAGCAGTTCTTC. The chain employs TRBV27 and TRBJ2-1; 10 bases are shared with TRBD2. Germline-derived CDR1 and CDR2 are MNHEY and SMNVEV (reference sequence). This CDR3 has 19 amino acids. With 5 bases clipped from V and 1 base from J, the junction kept 14 bases outside the gene matches.

The V and J genes are TRBV30 and TRBJ2-7; perhaps TRBD1 as D (5 bases). This CDR3 comprises 12 residues. Between the trimmed V and J ends, which lost 3 bases and 7 bases, there was a span of 13 bases. CDR1 is GTSNPN, CDR2 SVGIG, per germline (reference sequence). The CDR3 region has the DNA TGTGCCTGGAGCGTGGGGAAGGGGGAGCAGTACTTC. It codes for CAWSVGKGEQYF.

The chain links TRBV5-8 to TRBJ2-7; D uncertain. The CDR3 spans 17 residues. The V gene lost 0 bases and the J gene lost 0 bases, with 16 bases spanning the gap. The germline V gene encodes CDR1 SGHTS and CDR2 YDEGEE. CDR3 protein: CASSLDLVDRDSYEQYF. CDR3 bases: TGTGCCAGCAGCTTGGATTTGGTCGACCGTGACTCCTACGAGCAGTACTTC.

The chain recombines TRBV25-1 with TRBJ1-1, with 7 bases identical to TRBD1. The junction had 4 bases not matched to a gene; V was cut back by 5 bases and J by 4 bases. There are 13 residues in the CDR3. The germline V gene encodes CDR1 MGHDK and CDR2 SYGVNS. The CDR3 nucleotides are TGTGCCAGCAGTCTGACAGGGACCACTGAAGCTTTCTTT. Its protein product is CASSLTGTTEAFF.

This clone was counted only a few times. This chain links TRBV18 with TRBJ1-1; D remains unclear. The germline V and J ends were trimmed by 5 bases and 0 bases, with 16 bases remaining between them. Germline V gives CDR1 KGHSH, CDR2 LQKENI. This CDR3 is 16 amino acids long. Here the CDR3 DNA reads TGTGCCAGCTCAGGCGTTGTGGAGGGAGTGAACACTGAAGCTTTCTTT. Protein product: CASSGVVEGVNTEAFF.

The chain carries TRBV12-1 and TRBJ1-5; the table names TRBD1, a call not compared with the DNA. TRBV12-1 is a pseudogene segment. This CDR3 region has 17 residues. The CDR3 loop is CASSFRGDRERNQPQHF. As DNA, the CDR3 is TGTGCCAGCAGCTTTAGGGGAGACAGGGAACGAAATCAGCCCCAGCATTTT.

This chain links TRBV4-1 with TRBJ2-3; unclear D gene. The V gene lost 1 base and the J gene lost 0 bases, with 14 bases spanning the gap. This CDR3 is 17 amino acids long. Germline assignment: CDR1 MGHRA and CDR2 YSYEKL. The CDR3 DNA is TGCGCCAGCAGCCAAGTCCCCTCCCGTCTTAGCACAGATACGCAGTATTTT. Translation: CASSQVPSRLSTDTQYF.

The V and J genes are TRBV5-1 and TRBJ2-5; TRBD2 might be the D (5 bases). The CDR3 runs 19 residues. The V end lost 1 base, the J end lost 1 base, and 23 bases lay between the germline ends. CDR1 is SGHRS, CDR2 YFSETQ, per germline. CDR3 sequence (DNA): TGCGCCAGCAGCTTGAAAATGGAAAGCGGAGGCTTGCCCCAAGAGACCCAGTACTTC. The encoded protein is CASSLKMESGGLPQETQYF. Based on the CDR3 plus reference TRBV5-1 and TRBJ2-5, the full variable domain is KAGVTQTPRYLIKTRGQQVTLSCSPISGHRSVSWYQQTPGQGLQFLFEYFSETQRNKGNFPGRFSGRQFSNSRSEMNVSTLELGDSALYLCASSLKMESGGLPQETQYFGPGTRLLVL.

The J gene is TRBJ1-5, the V gene TRBV5-4, with D hard to call. Trimming pared 1 base from V and 5 bases from J, leaving 19 bases between. The CDR3 sequence is 17 residues long. Per the germline V gene, CDR1 is SGHNT and CDR2 is YYREEE (reference sequence). CDR3 loop: CASSLRAGFGRDQPQHF. The CDR3 DNA reads TGTGCCAGCAGCTTGCGGGCAGGCTTCGGGAGGGATCAGCCCCAGCATTTT.

V is TRBV19 and J is TRBJ2-7, with D perhaps assigned TRBD1 or TRBD2 (5 bases each). V lost 3 bases and J lost 2, with 14 bases in between. The germline CDR1 and CDR2 sequences are LNHDA and SQIVND (reference sequence). The CDR3 spans 15 residues. The CDR3 region has the DNA TGTGCCAGTAGTATCCGGGGCGGCCCTCCCTACGAGCAGTACTTC. Protein sequence: CASSIRGGPPYEQYF. The complete variable domain, with remaining parts taken from reference TRBV19 and TRBJ2-7, reads DGGITQSPKYLFRKEGQNVTLSCEQNLNHDAMYWYRQDPGQGLRLIYYSQIVNDFQKGDIAEGYSVSREKKESFPLTVTSAQKNPTAFYLCASSIRGGPPYEQYFGPGTRLTVT.

The V call is TRBV19, the J call TRBJ1-2; D possibly corresponds to TRBD1 (5 bases). CDR3 size: 14 residues. From germline, CDR1 is LNHDA and CDR2 SQIVND (reference sequence). V lost 3 bases and J lost 6, with 14 bases in between. CDR3 amino acids: CASSMGDSPHGYTF. As DNA, the CDR3 is TGTGCCAGTAGTATGGGCGACAGCCCGCATGGCTACACCTTC.

This clone turned up a few times. The V gene is TRBV7-9, the J gene TRBJ1-2, with 7 bases identical to TRBD1. Germline V gene sequence: CDR1 SEHNR, CDR2 FQNEAQ (reference sequence). This CDR3 spans 16 amino acids. V trimming: 5 bases; J trimming: 0 bases; junction bases outside the gene matches: 9. The CDR3 DNA is TGTGCCAGCAGCCCCGACAGGGCTGAAGCTAACTATGGCTACACCTTC. Its translation: CASSPDRAEANYGYTF.

This chain connects TRBV4-1 to TRBJ1-3; D perhaps matches TRBD1 (6 bases). V lost 0 bases and J 7 bases, leaving 31 bases between the germline ends. Germline values: CDR1 MGHRA, CDR2 YSYEKL. This CDR3 is built from 21 residues. In DNA, the CDR3 is TGCGCCAGCAGCCAAGATCGACGCTATACGTTTCCAGGGGCGGGCGGGAACACCATATATTTT. This encodes CASSQDRRYTFPGAGGNTIYF.

CDR3 in amino acids: CASSLVLDPFPREETQYF. In DNA, the CDR3 is TGTGCCAGCAGCTTAGTACTCGACCCTTTCCCCAGGGAGGAGACCCAGTACTTC. V is TRBV7-2 and J is TRBJ2-5; D is perhaps TRBD1 or TRBD2 (5 bases each). Germline CDR1 is SGHTA and CDR2 is FQGNSA. The CDR3 covers 18 residues. V was clipped by 1 base and J by 5 bases, with 23 bases between them.

V is TRBV6-1 and J is TRBJ2-7; 7 bases match TRBD1. Losses at the gene ends were 6 bases for V and 3 bases for J; bases not matched to a gene: 2. From germline, CDR1 is MNHNS and CDR2 SASEGT. The CDR3 is made up of 12 amino acids. The CDR3 region has the DNA TGTGCCAGCAGGTACAGGGGCTACGAGCAGTACTTC. This translates into CASRYRGYEQYF.

The chain combines TRBV9 with TRBJ2-5; D ambiguous. V was shortened by 4 bases and J by 5 bases, with 12 bases between the two germline ends. CDR1 SGDLS and CDR2 YYNGEE come from the germline V gene. The CDR3 extends over 13 amino acids. Here the CDR3 reads CASSRRLTETQYF. The CDR3 nucleotides are TGTGCCAGCAGCAGACGACTCACCGAGACCCAGTACTTC.

The rearrangement joins TRBV6-5 to TRBJ1-1; D is perhaps TRBD1 (5 bases). The CDR3 sequence is 14 residues long. Germline V gene data show CDR1 as MNHEY and CDR2 as SVGAGI. V was pared by 1 base and J by 1 base, with 7 bases between. The CDR3 DNA is TGTGCCAGCAGTTACTGGGGCAGGAACACTGAAGCTTTCTTT. This sequence encodes CASSYWGRNTEAFF.

This clone showed up just once. The chain links TRBV30 to TRBJ1-2, with D tentatively TRBD1 (5 bases). The CDR3 is 16 residues long. Germline V gives CDR1 GTSNPN, CDR2 SVGIG (reference sequence). V lost 5 bases, J lost 4 bases, and 23 bases lay in between. CDR3 sequence: CAWVKTGAQKFYGYTF. The CDR3 bases are TGTGCCTGGGTTAAAACCGGGGCCCAAAAATTCTATGGCTACACCTTC.

The chain is built from TRBV5-4 and TRBJ2-3; D is perhaps TRBD2 (6 bases). The germline V and J ends were trimmed by 3 bases and 0 bases, with 17 bases remaining between them. Germline-derived CDR1 and CDR2 are SGHNT and YYREEE (reference sequence). The CDR3 totals 17 residues. CDR3 DNA sequence: TGTGCCAGCAGCTCGGGACTTTCATCTAAGAGCACAGATACGCAGTATTTT. Residues: CASSSGLSSKSTDTQYF.